This TCR beta chain emerged from a study of technical replicates of blood from several donors (TCRdb year 2017). Germline trimming: 2 bases from V, 5 bases from J; junction bases outside gene matches: 7. As encoded in the germline V gene (reference sequence), CDR1 is MNHEY while CDR2 is SMNVEV. The CDR3 starts with the cysteine, ends with the phenylalanine, and has 15 residues. The read is trimmed to its CDR3 DNA, 45 bases read in frame from base 1. This clone was counted once. Its specific antigen is unknown. No per-base quality is available; no much larger clone lies one base away. Library method: the immunoSEQ multiplex PCR assay. TCRdb took over this immuneACCESS table, retaining in-frame rearrangements with V and J assigned. Such tables are incomplete; in checked studies, under half of the missing clones stem from an unresolved V gene, and the remainder is unexplained. This sample comprises about 60,000 clones, around 87% of them detected only once. The ten top clones hold roughly 5% of the sample.

The V and J genes are TRBV27 and TRBJ1-2; 8 bases in the middle match TRBD1. The sample consisted of PBMCs. The origin of this receptor is a human donor in good health. Some clones in this sample may be carry-over from other donors' samples. In nucleotides, the sequence is TGTGCCAGCAGTTTAGGTCCGGACAGGGATTATGGCTACACCTTC. Translation gives CASSLGPDRDYGYTF.